Listed below are T cell receptor beta chains from one sample, sequenced in a study of blood T cell repertoires in COVID-19. Profiling relied on immunoSEQ multiplex PCR, and the TCRdb table lists in-frame clones only, not all of them. The table includes about 320,000 clones, 70% to 90% detected once. What was sequenced was PBMCs or T cells enriched from blood (not recorded which). The receptors come from a woman aged 18-30 years who had recovered from COVID-19. The CDR3 runs from the conserved cysteine through the conserved F or W. The D gene is left open where the match is weak. Rows give clone size only sometimes, using once, few, many, or a class for an expanded clone.

TRBJ2-3,TRBV19,-,TRBD2,TGTGCCAGTAGCGGCCCGGGACTAGCCCCCGACTTCACAGATACGCAGTATTTT,CASSGPGLAPDFTDTQYF
TRBJ2-7,TRBV11-2,few,-,TGTGCCAGCAGCTTAAACTGGCGGAAGCAGTACTTC,CASSLNWRKQYF
TRBJ1-1,TRBV4-2,-,-,TGTGCCAGCAGCCAGATAGGCGACTTGAACACTGAAGCTTTCTTT,CASSQIGDLNTEAFF
TRBJ2-1,TRBV2,-,TRBD2,TGTGCCAGCAGTGAACCGCGGGGGACCTACAATGAGCAGTTCTTC,CASSEPRGTYNEQFF
TRBJ1-2,TRBV30,-,TRBD1,TGTGCCTGGAGTCAGGGGGCGCTTGGCTACACCTTC,CAWSQGALGYTF
TRBJ1-3,TRBV7-9,once,-,TGTGCCAGCAGCCCAGACAGGGGAAACACCATATATTTT,CASSPDRGNTIYF
TRBJ1-2,TRBV19,-,TRBD1,TGTGCCAGTAGTACGGACAGGTACGCGAACTATGGCTACACCTTC,CASSTDRYANYGYTF
TRBJ1-1,TRBV27,few,-,TGTGCCAGCAGTTCAGACTACACTGAAGCTTTCTTT,CASSSDYTEAFF
TRBJ1-2,TRBV11-2,once,-,TGTGCCAGCAGGCTTACAGGGAACTATGGCTACACCTTC,CASRLTGNYGYTF
TRBJ2-1,TRBV5-5,-,-,TGTGCCAGCAGCCCCTCTCGCGGTCTGGACTACAATGAGCAGTTCTTC,CASSPSRGLDYNEQFF
TRBJ1-2,TRBV2,-,-,TGTGCCAGCAGTGATCCCGCTAACTATGGCTACACCTTC,CASSDPANYGYTF
TRBJ2-5,TRBV3-1/TRBV3-2,-,-,TGTGCCAGCAGCCAAGGTCAAACAGGGAGGGAGGGGACCCAGTACTTC,CASSQGQTGREGTQYF
TRBJ1-2,TRBV6-5,-,-,TGTGCCAGCATTAGGACCCAGGGTGACTATGGCTACACCTTC,CASIRTQGDYGYTF
TRBJ1-1,TRBV24-1,-,TRBD1,TGTGCCACCAGTGATAGGGACAGGCCTCATGAAGCTTTCTTT,CATSDRDRPHEAFF
TRBJ2-1,TRBV3-1/TRBV3-2,-,-,TGTGCCAGCAGCCCGACAGTCTCCTACAATGAGCAGTTCTTC,CASSPTVSYNEQFF
TRBJ1-4,TRBV2,-,-,TGTGCCAGCAGTGCTGAAGGTGCGGGTGAAAAACTGTTTTTT,CASSAEGAGEKLFF
TRBJ1-5,TRBV19,-,-,TGTGCCAGTAGTATAGCGGGACTACGATGGGGGGGAAGGGGCAATCAGCCCCAGCATTTT,CASSIAGLRWGGRGNQPQHF
TRBJ1-5,TRBV7-2,-,-,TGTGCCAGCAGCTTAACAGGTCTCGATAGCAATCAGCCCCAGCATTTT,CASSLTGLDSNQPQHF
TRBJ1-2,TRBV25-1,-,-,TGTGCCAGCGCCACAGGGTCTAGGGGCTACACCTTC,CASATGSRGYTF
TRBJ2-1,TRBV2,-,TRBD2,TGTGCCAGCAGAGGGACTAGCGGATCGTACAATGAGCAGTTCTTC,CASRGTSGSYNEQFF
TRBJ1-4,TRBV29-1,once,TRBD1,TGCAGCGCAACGGACAGGGTAACTAATGAAAAACTGTTTTTT,CSATDRVTNEKLFF
TRBJ1-2,TRBV2,once,TRBD1,TGTGCCAGCAGCCCTAGGTGGGACAGGGGCTATGGCTACACCTTC,CASSPRWDRGYGYTF
TRBJ1-1,TRBV11-2,once,-,TGTGCCAGCAGCGTCCAGGGCGCTGAAGCTTTCTTT,CASSVQGAEAFF
TRBJ2-3,TRBV7-2,once,TRBD1,TGTGCCAGCAGCTTAGGGGAAGCGACAGGGGGGACAGATACGCAGTATTTT,CASSLGEATGGTDTQYF
TRBJ2-7,TRBV21-1,-,-,TGTGCCAGCAGCAAAGTGAAACAGGAGAACTACGAGCAGTACTTC,CASSKVKQENYEQYF
TRBJ2-7,TRBV28,once,TRBD1,TGTGCCAGCAGGACCGGGACAGGGAGGCACGAGCAGTACTTC,CASRTGTGRHEQYF
TRBJ1-3,TRBV30,-,TRBD1,TGTGCCTGGAACAGGGGGAGTTTTGGAAACACCATATATTTT,CAWNRGSFGNTIYF
TRBJ1-1,TRBV30,-,TRBD1,TGTGCCTGGGGACCCTCGGCGGCAGGGGGCAGCGAAGCTTTCTTT,CAWGPSAAGGSEAFF
TRBJ2-5,TRBV3-1/TRBV3-2,-,-,TGTGCCAGCAGCCAAGATTCCCGGAGGGAAGAGACCCAGTACTTC,CASSQDSRREETQYF
TRBJ1-1,TRBV19,-,-,TGTGCCAGTAGCATCGACGGACGGCGGGACACTGAAGCTTTCTTT,CASSIDGRRDTEAFF